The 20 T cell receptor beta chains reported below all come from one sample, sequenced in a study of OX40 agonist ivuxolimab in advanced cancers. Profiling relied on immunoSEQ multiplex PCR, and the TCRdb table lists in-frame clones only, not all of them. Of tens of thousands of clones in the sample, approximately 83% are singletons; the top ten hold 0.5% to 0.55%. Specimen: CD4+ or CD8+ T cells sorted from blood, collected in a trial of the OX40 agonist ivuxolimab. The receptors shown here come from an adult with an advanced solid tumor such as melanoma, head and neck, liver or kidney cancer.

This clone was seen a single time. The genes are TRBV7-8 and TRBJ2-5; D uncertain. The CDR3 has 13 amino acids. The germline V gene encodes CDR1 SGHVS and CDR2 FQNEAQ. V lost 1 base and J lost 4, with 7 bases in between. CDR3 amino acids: CASSLGRAETQYF. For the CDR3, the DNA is TGTGCCAGCAGCTTAGGAAGGGCAGAGACCCAGTACTTC.

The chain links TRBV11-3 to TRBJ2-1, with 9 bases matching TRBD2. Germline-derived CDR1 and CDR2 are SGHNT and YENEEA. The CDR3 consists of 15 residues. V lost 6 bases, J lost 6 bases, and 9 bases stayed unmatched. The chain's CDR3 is CASSTGGLAVNEQFF. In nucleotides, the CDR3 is TGTGCCAGCAGTACCGGGGGACTAGCCGTCAATGAGCAGTTCTTC.

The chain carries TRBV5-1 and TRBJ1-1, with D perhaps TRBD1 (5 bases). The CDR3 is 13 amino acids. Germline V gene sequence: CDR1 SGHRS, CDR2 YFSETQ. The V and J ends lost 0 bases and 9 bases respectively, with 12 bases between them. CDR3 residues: CASSLEPGKKAFF. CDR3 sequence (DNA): TGCGCCAGCAGCTTGGAGCCAGGGAAGAAAGCTTTCTTT.

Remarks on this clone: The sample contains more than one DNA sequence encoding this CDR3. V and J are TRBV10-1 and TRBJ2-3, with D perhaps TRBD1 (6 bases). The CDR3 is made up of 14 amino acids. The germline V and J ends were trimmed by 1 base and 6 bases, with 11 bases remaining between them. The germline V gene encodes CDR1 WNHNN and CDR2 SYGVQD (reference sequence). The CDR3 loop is CASSEWGPRDTQYF. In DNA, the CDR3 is TGCGCCAGCAGTGAGTGGGGGCCTCGTGATACGCAGTATTTT.

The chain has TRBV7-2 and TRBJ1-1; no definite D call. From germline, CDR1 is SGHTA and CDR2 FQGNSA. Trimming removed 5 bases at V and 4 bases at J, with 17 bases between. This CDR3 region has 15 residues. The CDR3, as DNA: TGTGCCAGCAGCCCGGGCCTCACGGAACCCACTGAAGCTTTCTTT. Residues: CASSPGLTEPTEAFF.

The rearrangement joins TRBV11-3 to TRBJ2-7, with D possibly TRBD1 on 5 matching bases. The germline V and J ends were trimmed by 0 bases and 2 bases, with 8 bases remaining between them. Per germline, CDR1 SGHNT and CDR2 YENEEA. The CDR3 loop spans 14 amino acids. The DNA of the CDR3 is TGTGCCAGCAGCTTAGAAGCAGGGCCCTACGAGCAGTACTTC. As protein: CASSLEAGPYEQYF.

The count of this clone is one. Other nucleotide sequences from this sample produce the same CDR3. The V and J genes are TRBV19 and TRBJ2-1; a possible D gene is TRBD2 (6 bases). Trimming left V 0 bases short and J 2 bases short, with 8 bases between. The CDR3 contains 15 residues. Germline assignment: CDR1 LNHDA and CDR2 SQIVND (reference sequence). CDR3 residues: CASSIEGEAYNEQFF. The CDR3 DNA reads TGTGCCAGTAGTATAGAAGGGGAGGCCTACAATGAGCAGTTCTTC.

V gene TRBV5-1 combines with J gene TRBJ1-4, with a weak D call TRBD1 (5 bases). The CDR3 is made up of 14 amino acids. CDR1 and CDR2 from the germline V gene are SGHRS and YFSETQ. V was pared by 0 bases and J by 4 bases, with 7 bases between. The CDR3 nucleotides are TGCGCCAGCAGCTTGGGACAGTTTAATGAAAAACTGTTTTTT. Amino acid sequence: CASSLGQFNEKLFF.

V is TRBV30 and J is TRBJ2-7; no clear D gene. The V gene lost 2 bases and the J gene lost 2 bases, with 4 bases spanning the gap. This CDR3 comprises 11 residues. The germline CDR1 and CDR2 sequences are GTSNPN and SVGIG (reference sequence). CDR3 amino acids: CAWSRAYEQYF. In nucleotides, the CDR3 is TGTGCCTGGAGTAGGGCCTACGAGCAGTACTTC.

The CDR3 protein is CASSVLGSGNTIYF. CDR3 sequence (DNA): TGTGCCAGCAGCGTATTGGGCTCCGGAAACACCATATATTTT. The gene calls are TRBV9 and TRBJ1-3; D gene ambiguous. V lost 1 base and J lost 4, with 9 bases in between. Germline-derived CDR1 and CDR2 are SGDLS and YYNGEE. This CDR3 has 14 amino acids.

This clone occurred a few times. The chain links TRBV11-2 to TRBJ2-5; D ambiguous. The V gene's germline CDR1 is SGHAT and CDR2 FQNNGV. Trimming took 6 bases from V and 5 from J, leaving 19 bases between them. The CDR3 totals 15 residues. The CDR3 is CASRRPGRKGETQYF. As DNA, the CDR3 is TGTGCCAGCAGACGCCCAGGACGGAAAGGGGAGACCCAGTACTTC.

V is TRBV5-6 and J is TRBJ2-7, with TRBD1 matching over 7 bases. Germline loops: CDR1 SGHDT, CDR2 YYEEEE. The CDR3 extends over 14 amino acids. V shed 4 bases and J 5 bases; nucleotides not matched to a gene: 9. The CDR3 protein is CASSRGQEGHEQYF. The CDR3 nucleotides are TGTGCCAGCAGCCGTGGACAGGAAGGCCACGAGCAGTACTTC.

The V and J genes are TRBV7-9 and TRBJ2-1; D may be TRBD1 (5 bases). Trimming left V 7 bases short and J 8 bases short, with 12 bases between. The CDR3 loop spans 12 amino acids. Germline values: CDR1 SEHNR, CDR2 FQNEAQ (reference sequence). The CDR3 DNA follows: TGTGCCAGCACCCAAAGGGGCTATGAGCAGTTCTTC. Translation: CASTQRGYEQFF.

The CDR3 here is CASRATGGNTEAFF. The CDR3 DNA follows: TGTGCCAGCAGGGCTACAGGGGGGAACACTGAAGCTTTCTTT. This sequence joins TRBV25-1 and TRBJ1-1, with 8 positions matching TRBD1. CDR1 is MGHDK and CDR2 is SYGVNS in the germline V gene. Trimming took 6 bases from V and 1 from J; bases not matched to a gene: 4. The CDR3 has 14 amino acids. The whole variable domain, filled in from reference TRBV25-1 and TRBJ1-1, reads EADIYQTPRYLVIGTGKKITLECSQTMGHDKMYWYQQDPGMELHLIHYSYGVNSTEKGDLSSESTVSRIRTEHFPLTLESARPSHTSQYLCASRATGGNTEAFFGQGTRLTVV.

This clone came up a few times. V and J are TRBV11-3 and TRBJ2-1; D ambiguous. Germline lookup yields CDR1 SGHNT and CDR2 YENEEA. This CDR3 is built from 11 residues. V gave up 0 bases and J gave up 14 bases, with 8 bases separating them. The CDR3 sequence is CASSLDQTEFF. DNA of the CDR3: TGTGCCAGCAGCTTAGATCAAACGGAGTTCTTC.

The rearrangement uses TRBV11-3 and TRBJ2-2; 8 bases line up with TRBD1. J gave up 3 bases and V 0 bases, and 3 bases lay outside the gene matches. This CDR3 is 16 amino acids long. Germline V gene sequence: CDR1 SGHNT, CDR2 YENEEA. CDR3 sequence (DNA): TGTGCCAGCAGCTTAGATCAGGGGGCTTACACCGGGGAGCTGTTTTTT. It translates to CASSLDQGAYTGELFF.

CDR3 sequence (DNA): TGTGCCACCCACAGGGGGCGTGGTTCACCCCTCCACTTT. Protein: CATHRGRGSPLHF. This chain joins TRBV2 and TRBJ1-6; TRBD1 agrees at 9 bases. The V gene's germline CDR1 is SNHLY and CDR2 FYNNEI. V trimming: 10 bases; J trimming: 9 bases; junction bases outside the gene matches: 7. The CDR3 runs 13 residues. The full variable domain, rest sourced from reference TRBV2 and TRBJ1-6, is EPEVTQTPSHQVTQMGQEVILRCVPISNHLYFYWYRQILGQKVEFLVSFYNNEISEKSEIFDDQFSVERPDGSNFTLKIRSTKLEDSAMYFCATHRGRGSPLHFGNGTRLTVT.

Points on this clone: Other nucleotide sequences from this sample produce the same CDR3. For the CDR3, the DNA is TGTGCCAGCAGCCCTTCAACAGATACGCAGTATTTT. Translation: CASSPSTDTQYF. This sequence joins TRBV7-9 and TRBJ2-3; no reliable D call. Trimming shortened V by 5 bases and J by 3 bases, and 6 bases separated the two germline ends. Per the germline V gene, CDR1 is SEHNR and CDR2 is FQNEAQ (reference sequence). CDR3 length equals 12 residues.

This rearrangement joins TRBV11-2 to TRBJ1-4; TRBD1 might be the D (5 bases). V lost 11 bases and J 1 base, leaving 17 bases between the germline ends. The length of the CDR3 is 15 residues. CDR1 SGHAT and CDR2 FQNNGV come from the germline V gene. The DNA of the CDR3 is TGTGCCGGCACCTATCGTGGGGGAACTAATGAAAAACTGTTTTTT. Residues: CAGTYRGGTNEKLFF.

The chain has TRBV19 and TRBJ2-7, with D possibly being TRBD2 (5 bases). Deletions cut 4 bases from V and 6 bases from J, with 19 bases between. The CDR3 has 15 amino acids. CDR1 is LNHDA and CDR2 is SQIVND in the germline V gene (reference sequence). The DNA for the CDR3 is TGTGCCAGTAGTAGCAAACGGGGTCCCTTAGGCGAGCAGTACTTC. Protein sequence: CASSSKRGPLGEQYF.